The 18 T cell receptor beta chains below come from one sample, sequenced in a study of blood T cell repertoires in COVID-19. Sequenced by immunoSEQ multiplex PCR; TCRdb stores in-frame clones only, minus some. The data hold about 13,000 clones, with roughly 80% observed a single time. Input material: peripheral blood. The receptors derive from an elderly woman with acute or convalescent COVID-19.

The V call is TRBV29-1, the J call TRBJ2-7, with 8 positions matching TRBD1. With V trimmed by 6 bases and J by 0 bases, 7 bases remained unmatched. The CDR3 extends over 14 amino acids. CDR1 SQVTM and CDR2 ANQGSEA come from the germline V gene. CDR3: CSVGGTGYSYEQYF. In DNA, the CDR3 is TGCAGCGTGGGCGGGACAGGCTACTCCTACGAGCAGTACTTC.

In its sample, this clone was seen once. DNA of the CDR3: TGTGCCAGTAGAGGGTGGACTAGTGGAGCCCCGAGCCCAGATACGCAGTATTTT. Its protein is CASRGWTSGAPSPDTQYF. The gene calls are TRBV19 and TRBJ2-3, with 7 positions matching TRBD2. The J segment lost 4 bases and the V segment lost 6 bases, leaving 19 bases of the junction unmatched. The CDR3 is 18 residues long. Germline V CDR1 and CDR2: LNHDA, SQIVND (reference sequence).

The J gene is TRBJ2-1, the V gene TRBV7-3; possible D gene TRBD1, 5 bases. Trimming shortened V by 1 base and J by 1 base, and 11 bases separated the two germline ends. The CDR3 is 16 residues long. Germline assignment: CDR1 SGHTA and CDR2 FQGTGA. CDR3 bases: TGTGCCAGCAGCTTAATTCCAGGGAATTCCTACAATGAGCAGTTCTTC. Protein: CASSLIPGNSYNEQFF.

In DNA, the CDR3 is TGCAGCGTTAGGGGGTTTGGGGAGCAGTACTTC. Encoded protein: CSVRGFGEQYF. This chain joins TRBV29-1 and TRBJ2-7, with D tentatively TRBD1 (6 bases). CDR1 is SQVTM, CDR2 ANQGSEA, per germline. CDR3 length equals 11 residues. The V gene lost 5 bases and the J gene lost 7 bases, with 12 bases spanning the gap.

The V and J genes are TRBV19 and TRBJ1-1; 7 nucleotides line up with TRBD1. This CDR3 spans 15 amino acids. The V and J ends lost 6 bases and 4 bases, in that order; junction bases with no gene match: 11. Germline V gene lookup returns CDR1 LNHDA and CDR2 SQIVND (reference sequence). In nucleotides, the CDR3 is TGTGCCAGTAGACGTGCTCAGGGGGGTAGCACTGAAGCTTTCTTT. It yields the protein CASRRAQGGSTEAFF.

The chain employs TRBV10-2 and TRBJ1-2; D possibly corresponds to TRBD1 (6 bases). V shed 6 bases and J shed 4 bases, with 15 bases lying between them. CDR3 size: 14 residues. Germline V gene sequence: CDR1 WSHSY, CDR2 SAAADI. CDR3 region: CASSPGVGTYGYTF. CDR3 bases: TGCGCCAGCAGCCCAGGGGTGGGGACCTATGGCTACACCTTC.

This clone has a handful of counts. The chain has TRBV10-1 and TRBJ2-7; tentatively, D is TRBD2 (6 bases). The CDR3 is 14 residues long. CDR1 and CDR2 (germline): WNHNN, SYGVQD (reference sequence). V was clipped by 5 bases and J by 6 bases, with 17 bases between them. CDR3 DNA: TGCGCCAGCAGTCCGCGACTAGACTCGAGCGAGCAGTACTTC. Translated: CASSPRLDSSEQYF.

This clone was seen at least ten times. The chain links TRBV5-1 to TRBJ1-2; D is unresolved. The V end was cut by 1 base, the J end by 4 bases, with 8 bases between. There are 13 residues in the CDR3. Germline V gene lookup returns CDR1 SGHRS and CDR2 YFSETQ. CDR3 residues: CASSLTVIYGYTF. As DNA, the CDR3 is TGCGCCAGCAGCTTGACAGTGATCTATGGCTACACCTTC.

The chain couples TRBV6-5 to TRBJ1-2; D unresolved. Per the germline V gene, CDR1 is MNHEY and CDR2 is SVGAGI. V lost 2 bases and J lost 2, with 6 bases in between. The CDR3 is 13 amino acids. The CDR3, as DNA: TGTGCCAGCAGTTACCCGGGAAACTATGGCTACACCTTC. This translates into CASSYPGNYGYTF.

The rearrangement uses TRBV7-9 and TRBJ1-3; the D gene is possibly TRBD1 (5 bases). Trimming took off 6 bases at V and 3 bases at J, with 15 bases between the two ends. The CDR3 extends over 15 amino acids. Germline V gene lookup returns CDR1 SEHNR and CDR2 FQNEAQ (reference sequence). The CDR3 here is CASRTGRGSGNTIYF. The DNA for the CDR3 is TGTGCCAGCAGAACAGGAAGGGGAAGTGGAAACACCATATATTTT.

CDR3 nucleotides: TGTGCCAGCTCACCATCGGGACAGGGACCCTATGGCTACACCTTC. Residues: CASSPSGQGPYGYTF. The chain recombines TRBV18 with TRBJ1-2, with 9 bases matching TRBD1. The germline V gene has CDR1 KGHSH and CDR2 LQKENI. This CDR3 is built from 15 residues. V dropped 2 bases and J dropped 4; count of bases not matched to a gene: 5.

V usage is TRBV1 and J usage is TRBJ2-5; no DNA check was done on the table's D call, TRBD1. TRBV1 is a recognized pseudogene. This CDR3 comprises 17 residues. The CDR3 DNA is TGCACCAGCAGCCAAGTTATTTCACAGGGTGGGCAAGAGACCCAGTACTTC. It translates to CTSSQVISQGGQETQYF.

This clone occurred once. V usage is TRBV5-1 and J usage is TRBJ2-1; TRBD2 agrees at 11 bases. Losses at the gene ends were 3 bases for V and 6 bases for J; bases not matched to a gene: 5. This CDR3 is 15 amino acids long. CDR1 is SGHRS and CDR2 is YFSETQ in the germline V gene. CDR3 amino acids: CASSSGTSGFNEQFF. DNA of the CDR3: TGCGCCAGCAGCTCCGGGACTAGCGGATTCAATGAGCAGTTCTTC.

The V call is TRBV3-1 (or the pseudogene TRBV3-2), the J call TRBJ2-5; weak D call: TRBD2 (6 bases). The CDR3 runs to 15 residues. The V and J ends lost 4 bases and 5 bases respectively, with 17 bases between them. The V gene's germline CDR1 is LGHDT and CDR2 YNNKEL (reference sequence). CDR3 in amino acids: CASSRSIRGLETQYF. CDR3 nucleotides: TGTGCCAGCAGCCGATCCATACGGGGACTGGAGACCCAGTACTTC.

The rearrangement joins TRBV25-1 to TRBJ2-2, with D possibly being TRBD1 (6 bases). CDR1 and CDR2 from the germline V gene are MGHDK and SYGVNS. Trimming took off 6 bases at V and 0 bases at J, with 8 bases between the two ends. The CDR3 consists of 14 residues. The CDR3 sequence: CASRDSTNTGELFF. CDR3 sequence (DNA): TGTGCCAGCAGGGACAGCACGAACACCGGGGAGCTGTTTTTT. The full variable domain, rest sourced from reference TRBV25-1 and TRBJ2-2, is EADIYQTPRYLVIGTGKKITLECSQTMGHDKMYWYQQDPGMELHLIHYSYGVNSTEKGDLSSESTVSRIRTEHFPLTLESARPSHTSQYLCASRDSTNTGELFFGEGSRLTVL.

The chain links TRBV10-2 to TRBJ1-4, with 7 bases aligning to TRBD1. The CDR3 is 15 residues long. V lost 6 bases to trimming and J lost 8 bases; unmatched junction nucleotides: 12. The germline CDR1 and CDR2 sequences are WSHSY and SAAADI. CDR3 in amino acids: CASRDVQGSLEKLFF. CDR3 coding DNA: TGCGCCAGCAGAGACGTACAGGGGAGCTTGGAAAAACTGTTTTTT.

The rearrangement joins TRBV15 to TRBJ1-2; 9 nucleotides agree with TRBD1. Germline CDR1 is LNHNV and CDR2 is YYDKDF (reference sequence). V trimming: 4 bases; J trimming: 6 bases; junction bases outside the gene matches: 6. The CDR3 sequence is 14 residues long. The CDR3 region is CATSTSGTGNGYTF. CDR3 bases: TGTGCCACCAGCACCTCCGGGACAGGGAATGGCTACACCTTC.

The genes are TRBV5-1 and TRBJ2-7; TRBD1 agrees at 10 bases. In germline, CDR1 is SGHRS, CDR2 YFSETQ. The CDR3 extends over 15 amino acids. V shed 5 bases, J shed 10 bases, and the junction held 15 bases outside the gene matches. The CDR3 sequence is CASRPDPTGGDVQYF. The DNA of the CDR3 is TGCGCCAGCAGACCGGATCCGACAGGGGGCGATGTCCAGTACTTC.